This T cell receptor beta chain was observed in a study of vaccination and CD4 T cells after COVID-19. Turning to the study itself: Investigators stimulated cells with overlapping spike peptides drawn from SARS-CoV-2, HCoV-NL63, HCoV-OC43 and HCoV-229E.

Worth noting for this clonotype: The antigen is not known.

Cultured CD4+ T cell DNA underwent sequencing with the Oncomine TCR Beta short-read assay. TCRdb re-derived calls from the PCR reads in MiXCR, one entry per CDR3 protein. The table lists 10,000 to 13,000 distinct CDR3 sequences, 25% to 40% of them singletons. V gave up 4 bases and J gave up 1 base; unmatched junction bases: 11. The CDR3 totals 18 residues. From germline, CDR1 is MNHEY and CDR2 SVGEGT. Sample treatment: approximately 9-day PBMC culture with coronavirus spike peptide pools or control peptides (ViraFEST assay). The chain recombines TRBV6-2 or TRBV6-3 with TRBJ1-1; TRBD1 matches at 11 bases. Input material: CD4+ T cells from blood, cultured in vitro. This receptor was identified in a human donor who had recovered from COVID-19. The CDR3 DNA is TGTGCCAGCAGTTCCCCCGTGGACAGGGGGCCTGCGAACACTGAAGCTTTCTTT. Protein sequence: CASSSPVDRGPANTEAFF.